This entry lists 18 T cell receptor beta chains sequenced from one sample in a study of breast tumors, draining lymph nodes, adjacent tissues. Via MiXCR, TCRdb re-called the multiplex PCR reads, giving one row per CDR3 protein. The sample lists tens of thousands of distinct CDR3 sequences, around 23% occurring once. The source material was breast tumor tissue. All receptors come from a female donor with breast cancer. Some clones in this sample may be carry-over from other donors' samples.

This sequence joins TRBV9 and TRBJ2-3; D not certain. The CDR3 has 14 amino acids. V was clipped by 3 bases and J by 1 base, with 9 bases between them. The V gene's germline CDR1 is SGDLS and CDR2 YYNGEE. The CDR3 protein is CASSALSGTDTQYF. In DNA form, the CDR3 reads TGTGCCAGCAGCGCCTTATCCGGCACAGATACGCAGTATTTT.

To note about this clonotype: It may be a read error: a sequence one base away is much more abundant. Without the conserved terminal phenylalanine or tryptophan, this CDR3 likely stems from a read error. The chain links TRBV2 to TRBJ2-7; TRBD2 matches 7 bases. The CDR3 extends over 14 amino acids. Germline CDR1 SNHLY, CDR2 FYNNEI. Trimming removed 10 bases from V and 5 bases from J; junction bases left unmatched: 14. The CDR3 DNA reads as TGTGCCAACAGGAGGACTAGTACGATTAACGAGCAGTACCTC. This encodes CANRRTSTINEQYL.

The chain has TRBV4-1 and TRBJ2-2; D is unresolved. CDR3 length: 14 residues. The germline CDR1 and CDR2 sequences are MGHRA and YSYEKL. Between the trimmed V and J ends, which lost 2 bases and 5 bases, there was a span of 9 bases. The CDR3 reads CASSQYLGTGELFF. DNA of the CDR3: TGCGCCAGCAGCCAATATCTGGGGACCGGGGAGCTGTTTTTT.

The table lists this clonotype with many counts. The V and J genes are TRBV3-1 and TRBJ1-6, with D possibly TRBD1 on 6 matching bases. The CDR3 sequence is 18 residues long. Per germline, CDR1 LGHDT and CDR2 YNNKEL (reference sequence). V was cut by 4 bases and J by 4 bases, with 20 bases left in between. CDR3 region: CASSPWGAGGGYNSPLHF. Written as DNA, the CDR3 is TGTGCCAGCAGCCCCTGGGGTGCCGGAGGGGGGTATAATTCACCCCTCCACTTT. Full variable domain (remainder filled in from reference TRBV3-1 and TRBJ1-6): DTAVSQTPKYLVTQMGNDKSIKCEQNLGHDTMYWYKQDSKKFLKIMFSYNNKELIINETVPNRFSPKSPDKAHLNLHINSLELGDSAVYFCASSPWGAGGGYNSPLHFGNGTRLTVT.

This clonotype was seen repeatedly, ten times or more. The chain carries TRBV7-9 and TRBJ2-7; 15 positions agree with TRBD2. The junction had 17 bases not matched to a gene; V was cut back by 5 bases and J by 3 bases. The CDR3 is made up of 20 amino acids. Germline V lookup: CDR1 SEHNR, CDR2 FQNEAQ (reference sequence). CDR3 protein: CASSALLGLAGGDVSYEQYF. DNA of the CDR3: TGTGCCAGCAGCGCGTTACTCGGACTAGCGGGAGGGGACGTGAGCTACGAGCAGTACTTC.

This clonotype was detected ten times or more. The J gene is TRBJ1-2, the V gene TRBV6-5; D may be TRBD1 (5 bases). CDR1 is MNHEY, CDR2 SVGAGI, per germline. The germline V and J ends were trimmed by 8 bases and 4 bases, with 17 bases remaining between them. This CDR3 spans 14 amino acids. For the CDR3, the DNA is TGTGCCAGCGGTGAGGGGCGTGGAGGCTATGGCTACACCTTC. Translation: CASGEGRGGYGYTF.

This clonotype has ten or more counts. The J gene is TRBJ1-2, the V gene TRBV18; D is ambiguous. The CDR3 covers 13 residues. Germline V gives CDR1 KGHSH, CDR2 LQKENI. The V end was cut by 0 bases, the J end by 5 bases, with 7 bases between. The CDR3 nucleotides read TGTGCCAGCTCACCACCCAGCCTGTATGGCTACACCTTC. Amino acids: CASSPPSLYGYTF.

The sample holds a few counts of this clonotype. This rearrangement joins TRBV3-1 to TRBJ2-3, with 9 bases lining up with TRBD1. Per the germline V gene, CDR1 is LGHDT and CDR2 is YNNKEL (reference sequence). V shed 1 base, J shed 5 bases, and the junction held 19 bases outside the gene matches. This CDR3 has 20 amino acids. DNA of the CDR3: TGTGCCAGCAGCCAAGTAATGGGACAGGGTATTAGCCAAGCCTTAGATACGCAGTATTTT. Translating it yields CASSQVMGQGISQALDTQYF.

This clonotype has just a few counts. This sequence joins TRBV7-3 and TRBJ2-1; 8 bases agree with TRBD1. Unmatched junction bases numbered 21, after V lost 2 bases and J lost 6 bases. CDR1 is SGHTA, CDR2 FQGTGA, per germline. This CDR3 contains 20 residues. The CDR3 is CASSLWGTGTSSPLRNEQFF. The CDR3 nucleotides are TGTGCCAGCAGCTTATGGGGGACAGGCACTTCTAGCCCCCTCCGCAATGAGCAGTTCTTC. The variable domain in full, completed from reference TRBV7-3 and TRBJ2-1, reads GAGVSQTPSNKVTEKGKYVELRCDPISGHTALYWYRQSLGQGPEFLIYFQGTGAADDSGLPNDRFFAVRPEGSVSTLKIQRTERGDSAVYLCASSLWGTGTSSPLRNEQFFGPGTRLTVL.

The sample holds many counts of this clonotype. The CDR3 coding sequence is TGCAGTGCTAGTTCCGACAGGACCAGAAGCTACACCTTC. Translating it yields CSASSDRTRSYTF. This sequence joins TRBV20-1 and TRBJ1-2; a possible D gene is TRBD1 (6 bases). Germline lookup yields CDR1 DFQATT and CDR2 SNEGSKA (reference sequence). The CDR3 contains 13 residues. V was pared by 3 bases and J by 9 bases, with 17 bases between.

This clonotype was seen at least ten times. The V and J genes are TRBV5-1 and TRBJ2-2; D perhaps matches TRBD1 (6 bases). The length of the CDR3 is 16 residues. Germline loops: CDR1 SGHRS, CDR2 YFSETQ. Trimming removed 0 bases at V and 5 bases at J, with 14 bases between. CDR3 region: CASSLASQGGTGELFF. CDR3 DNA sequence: TGCGCCAGCAGCTTGGCCTCACAGGGTGGGACCGGGGAGCTGTTTTTT.

CDR3 nucleotide sequence: TGTGCCAGCAGCCCTAACAGGGGAGGCTACACCTTC. Translation gives CASSPNRGGYTF. The chain has TRBV11-2 and TRBJ1-2; 7 nucleotides match TRBD1. This CDR3 region has 12 residues. The junction had 5 bases not matched to a gene; V was cut back by 5 bases and J by 8 bases. Germline V gene data show CDR1 as SGHAT and CDR2 as FQNNGV.

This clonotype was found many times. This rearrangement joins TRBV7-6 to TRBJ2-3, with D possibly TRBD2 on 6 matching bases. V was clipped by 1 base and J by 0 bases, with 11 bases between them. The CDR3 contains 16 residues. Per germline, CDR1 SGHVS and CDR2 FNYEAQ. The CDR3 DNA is TGTGCCAGCAGCTTAGACGCGGGGTCGAGCACAGATACGCAGTATTTT. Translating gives CASSLDAGSSTDTQYF.

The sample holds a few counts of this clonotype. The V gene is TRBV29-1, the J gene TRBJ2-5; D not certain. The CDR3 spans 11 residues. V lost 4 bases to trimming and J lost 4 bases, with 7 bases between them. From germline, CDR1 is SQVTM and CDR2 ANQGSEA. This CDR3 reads CSVGVRETQYF. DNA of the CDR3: TGCAGCGTTGGAGTAAGAGAGACCCAGTACTTC.

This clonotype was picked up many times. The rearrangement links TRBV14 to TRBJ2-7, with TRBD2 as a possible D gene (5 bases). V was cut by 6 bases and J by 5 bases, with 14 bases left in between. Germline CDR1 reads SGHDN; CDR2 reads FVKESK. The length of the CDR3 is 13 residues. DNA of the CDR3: TGTGCCAGCAGTCCGATGCGGGTAAACGAGCAGTACTTC. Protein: CASSPMRVNEQYF.

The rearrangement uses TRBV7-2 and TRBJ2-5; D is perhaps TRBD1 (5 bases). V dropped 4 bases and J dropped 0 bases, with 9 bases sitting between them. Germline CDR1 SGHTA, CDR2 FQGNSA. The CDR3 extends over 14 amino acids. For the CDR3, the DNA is TGTGCCAGCAGCTCTAGACAGTACCAAGAGACCCAGTACTTC. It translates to CASSSRQYQETQYF.

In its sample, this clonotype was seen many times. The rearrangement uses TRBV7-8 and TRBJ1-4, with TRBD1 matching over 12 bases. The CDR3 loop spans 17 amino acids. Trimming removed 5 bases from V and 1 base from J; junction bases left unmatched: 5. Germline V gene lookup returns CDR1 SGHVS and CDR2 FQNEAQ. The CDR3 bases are TGTGCCAGCAGCCCCCGGGACAGGGGGCTAACTAATGAAAAACTGTTTTTT. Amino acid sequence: CASSPRDRGLTNEKLFF. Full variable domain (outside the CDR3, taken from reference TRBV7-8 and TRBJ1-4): GAGVSQSPRYKVAKRGQDVALRCDPISGHVSLFWYQQALGQGPEFLTYFQNEAQLDKSGLPSDRFFAERPEGSVSTLKIQRTQQEDSAVYLCASSPRDRGLTNEKLFFGSGTQLSVL.

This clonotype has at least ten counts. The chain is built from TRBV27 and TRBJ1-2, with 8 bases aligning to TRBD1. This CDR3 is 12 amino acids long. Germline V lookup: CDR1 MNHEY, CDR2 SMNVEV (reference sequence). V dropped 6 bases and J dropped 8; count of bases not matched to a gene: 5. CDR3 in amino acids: CASRGQAGGYTF. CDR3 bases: TGTGCCAGCAGGGGACAGGCGGGCGGCTACACCTTC.